Presented here are 21 T cell receptor beta chains from one specimen sequenced in a study of T cell repertoires in cytomegalovirus infection. From the reads, TCRdb called clonotypes with MiXCR, one entry per CDR3 protein. The sample records roughly 920,000 distinct CDR3 sequences, around 31% being singletons. Their antigens remain unidentified. Source: cultured CD8+ T cells from PBMCs, taken from culture after CMV antigen stimulation. The receptors here all came from a human donor in good health (CMV status not recorded). Some clones in this sample may be carry-over from other donors' samples.

The table lists this clonotype with a few counts. The chain uses TRBV6-6 and TRBJ2-2, with 8 bases that match TRBD1. Germline V gives CDR1 MNHNY, CDR2 SVGAGI (reference sequence). The trim removed 4 bases at V and 1 base at J, leaving 5 bases unmatched. The CDR3 is 16 residues long. The CDR3: CASSSPGTGNTGELFF. CDR3 coding DNA: TGTGCCAGCAGTTCCCCCGGGACAGGGAACACCGGGGAGCTGTTTTTT.

The J gene is TRBJ2-7, the V gene TRBV12-3 or TRBV12-4; 8 bases fit TRBD1. The CDR3 consists of 14 residues. The ends lost 5 bases at V and 4 bases at J; junction bases unmatched: 7. In DNA, the CDR3 is TGTGCCAGCAGTCAACGGACAGGGCTTTACGAGCAGTACTTC. This encodes CASSQRTGLYEQYF.

This clonotype was picked up many times. The chain is built from TRBV4-1 and TRBJ1-5, with unresolved D. The CDR3 runs to 14 residues. Trimming left V 2 bases short and J 4 bases short, with 9 bases between. Germline values: CDR1 MGHRA, CDR2 YSYEKL. The CDR3 DNA sequence: TGCGCCAGCAGCCAACGGGGAGGAAATCAGCCCCAGCATTTT. Its protein product is CASSQRGGNQPQHF.

V gene TRBV19 combines with J gene TRBJ1-5; 7 positions agree with TRBD1. The CDR3 sequence is 15 residues long. Germline V gene lookup returns CDR1 LNHDA and CDR2 SQIVND (reference sequence). J was trimmed by 0 bases and V by 7 bases; bases with no gene match: 6. CDR3 nucleotides: TGTGCCAGTACCCCGACAGGGAATAGCAATCAGCCCCAGCATTTT. It specifies CASTPTGNSNQPQHF.

V usage is TRBV5-1 and J usage is TRBJ1-1; D gene ambiguous. The V gene's germline CDR1 is SGHRS and CDR2 YFSETQ. Trimming took off 4 bases at V and 4 bases at J, with 11 bases between the two ends. The CDR3 contains 13 residues. In DNA, the CDR3 is TGCGCCAGCAGCCTAGACTGGGGCACTGAAGCTTTCTTT. As protein: CASSLDWGTEAFF.

This clonotype occurred many times. The V call is TRBV6-2 or TRBV6-3, the J call TRBJ2-7; D gene uncertain. This CDR3 has 12 amino acids. V lost 6 bases, J lost 0 bases, and 6 bases lay in between. Germline V gives CDR1 MNHEY, CDR2 SVGEGT. The CDR3: CASSYSSYEQYV. In nucleotides, the CDR3 is TGTGCCAGCAGCTACAGCTCCTACGAGCAGTACGTC.

Details on this clonotype: A much larger clone differs from this one at a single base, so this may be a read error. This sequence joins TRBV12-3 or TRBV12-4 and TRBJ1-1; TRBD1 is a possible D gene (5 bases). The CDR3 sequence is 19 residues long. CDR3 in DNA: TGTGCCAGCGGTTTCCCTTCTTATTATGTAGGGGAGGACAACACTGAAGCTTTCTTT. This gives the protein CASGFPSYYVGEDNTEAFF.

A remark on this clonotype: At one end the junction does not follow the germline gene, possibly because of a read error. The V call is TRBV19, the J call TRBJ1-1; no clear D gene. The CDR3 totals 12 residues. Germline values: CDR1 LNHDA, CDR2 SQIVND (reference sequence). The CDR3 sequence is CASSSGNAEAFF. In DNA form, the CDR3 reads TGTGCCAGTAGTTCGGGGAACGCTGAAGCTTTCTTT.

There are a few counts of this clonotype. This chain joins TRBV5-6 and TRBJ1-6; the D is unclear. This CDR3 is built from 19 residues. The germline V gene has CDR1 SGHDT and CDR2 YYEEEE. The V gene lost 0 bases and the J gene lost 0 bases, with 16 bases spanning the gap. This CDR3 is CASSLGGKRKSSYNSPLHF. Here the CDR3 DNA reads TGTGCCAGCAGCTTGGGCGGAAAGAGAAAGAGCTCCTATAATTCACCCCTCCACTTT.

This clonotype was seen many times. The V and J genes are TRBV7-6 and TRBJ2-5, with D hard to call. CDR3 length: 11 residues. Germline lookup yields CDR1 SGHVS and CDR2 FNYEAQ. V lost 5 bases to trimming and J lost 7 bases, with 8 bases between them. CDR3 region: CASSLGLTQYF. The DNA for the CDR3 is TGTGCCAGCAGCCTAGGCCTGACCCAGTACTTC.

The J gene is TRBJ1-2, the V gene TRBV18; 7 bases agree with TRBD1. V lost 5 bases and J lost 0; bases outside the gene matches: 3. Germline V CDR1 and CDR2: KGHSH, LQKENI. The CDR3 contains 14 residues. The CDR3 loop reads CASSDRAANYGYTF. The CDR3 DNA sequence: TGTGCCAGCTCAGACAGGGCGGCTAACTATGGCTACACCTTC.

This clonotype came up a few times. This chain uses TRBV14 with TRBJ2-1; TRBD2 might be the D (6 bases). The V and J ends lost 7 bases and 8 bases respectively, with 15 bases between them. The CDR3 is 13 residues long. CDR1 is SGHDN and CDR2 is FVKESK in the germline V gene. CDR3 sequence: CASTPGSWDEQFF. The CDR3 nucleotides are TGTGCCAGCACCCCCGGGAGCTGGGATGAGCAGTTCTTC.

This chain links TRBV6-2 or TRBV6-3 with TRBJ1-1; D gene unclear. CDR3 length: 13 residues. Germline loops: CDR1 MNHEY, CDR2 SVGEGT. The V and J ends lost 5 bases and 5 bases respectively, with 12 bases between them. CDR3 in amino acids: CASSPSVWTEAFF. The CDR3 nucleotides read TGTGCCAGCAGTCCATCCGTTTGGACTGAAGCTTTCTTT.

V gene TRBV7-9 combines with J gene TRBJ1-2, with a possible D match to TRBD1 (6 bases). This CDR3 has 15 amino acids. V was cut by 5 bases and J by 3 bases, with 16 bases left in between. Per the germline V gene, CDR1 is SEHNR and CDR2 is FQNEAQ (reference sequence). In DNA form, the CDR3 reads TGTGCCAGCAGCGTACTGGGGGGCGCTGACTATGGCTACACCTTC. It encodes CASSVLGGADYGYTF. The whole variable domain, remainder taken from reference TRBV7-9 and TRBJ1-2, is DTGVSQNPRHKITKRGQNVTFRCDPISEHNRLYWYRQTLGQGPEFLTYFQNEAQLEKSRLLSDRFSAERPKGSFSTLEIQRTEQGDSAMYLCASSVLGGADYGYTFGSGTRLTVV.

This rearrangement joins TRBV27 to TRBJ2-7, with 9 bases that match TRBD1. Germline V CDR1 and CDR2: MNHEY, SMNVEV (reference sequence). After removal of 8 bases from V and 1 base from J, the junction contained 6 bases not matched to a gene. CDR3 length: 14 amino acids. The CDR3 protein is CASSDRGASYEQYF. In DNA form, the CDR3 reads TGTGCCAGCTCCGACAGGGGGGCATCCTACGAGCAGTACTTC.

The chain is built from TRBV7-9 and TRBJ2-1; 8 nucleotides agree with TRBD2. Per germline, CDR1 SEHNR and CDR2 FQNEAQ (reference sequence). Germline trimming cut 5 bases from V and 1 base from J; bases unmatched to any gene: 7. CDR3 length: 16 amino acids. The CDR3 nucleotides are TGTGCCAGCAGCGGTGGCGGGGGGTCTTCCTACAATGAGCAGTTCTTC. Translating gives CASSGGGGSSYNEQFF.

This chain joins TRBV12-3 or TRBV12-4 and TRBJ2-1; TRBD2 is a possible D gene (6 bases). The CDR3 covers 13 residues. Trimming left V 4 bases short and J 10 bases short, with 14 bases between. The CDR3 DNA reads TGTGCCAGCAGTTCCCGGGACTTCGGGGAGCAGTTCTTC. This sequence encodes CASSSRDFGEQFF.

Of note for this clonotype: One base away lies a much larger clone, so this may be a sequencing read error. The chain has TRBV7-6 and TRBJ2-1; weak D call: TRBD1 (6 bases). This CDR3 spans 16 amino acids. Germline loops: CDR1 SGHVS, CDR2 FNYEAQ. In nucleotides, the CDR3 is TGTGTCAGCAGCCGATCGGACAGAAGCTCCTACAATGAGCAGTTCTTC. Translating it yields CVSSRSDRSSYNEQFF.

The chain joins TRBV4-1 to TRBJ2-5; 8 bases are a match to TRBD1. CDR1 and CDR2 from the germline V gene are MGHRA and YSYEKL. The trim removed 1 base at V and 4 bases at J, leaving 2 bases unmatched. This CDR3 is built from 14 residues. CDR3 sequence reads: CASSQGTGPETQYF. In DNA form, the CDR3 reads TGCGCCAGCAGCCAAGGGACAGGGCCAGAGACCCAGTACTTC.

Ten or more counts support this clonotype. The V gene is TRBV7-2, the J gene TRBJ2-5, with 9 positions matching TRBD1. The junction had 11 bases not matched to a gene; V was cut back by 4 bases and J by 5 bases. Per the germline V gene, CDR1 is SGHTA and CDR2 is FQGNSA. The CDR3 is made up of 16 amino acids. The CDR3 region is CASSSLDGQGYETQYF. In DNA form, the CDR3 reads TGTGCCAGCAGCTCACTCGACGGACAGGGGTATGAGACCCAGTACTTC.

The chain carries TRBV7-9 and TRBJ2-3; D perhaps matches TRBD2 (6 bases). CDR3 size: 15 residues. V lost 7 bases to trimming and J lost 3 bases, with 17 bases between them. Germline CDR1 reads SEHNR; CDR2 reads FQNEAQ (reference sequence). For the CDR3, the DNA is TGTGCCAGCACCCTGAGAGCCGGGGGTACAGATACGCAGTATTTT. Amino acids: CASTLRAGGTDTQYF. The entire variable domain, with the rest obtained from reference TRBV7-9 and TRBJ2-3, is as follows: DTGVSQNPRHKITKRGQNVTFRCDPISEHNRLYWYRQTLGQGPEFLTYFQNEAQLEKSRLLSDRFSAERPKGSFSTLEIQRTEQGDSAMYLCASTLRAGGTDTQYFGPGTRLTVL.